This TCR beta chain was identified in a study of T cells in localized non-small cell lung cancer. Points from the study as a whole: Turning up in adjacent lung were a median about 61 of the top 100 tumor clones. Because sequencing included only one region (of the tumor), heterogeneity remains possible. With higher T cell density in blood came longer overall survival. Clonality of T cells reached its maximum in uninvolved adjacent lung, surpassing tumor.

The CDR3 extends over 13 amino acids. V was cut by 5 bases and J by 7 bases, with 14 bases left in between. Germline CDR1 MNHGY, CDR2 SAAAGT. Only a few counts were recorded for this clone. Antigen unknown. The table came from immunoSEQ multiplex PCR; TCRdb's copy has only in-frame clones and leaves some out. The sample contains 6,000 or so clones, over 40% of which appear only once. The chain couples TRBV6-8 to TRBJ1-2; D remains ambiguous. The clonotype originates from a woman aged 40-75 years with stage II squamous cell lung carcinoma. The starting material was lung tumor tissue, obtained before any cancer treatment. Here the CDR3 DNA reads TGTGCCAGCAGTAGGAGGGAAGGAGGTGGCTACACCTTC. This sequence encodes CASSRREGGGYTF.